This TCR beta chain appears in the sequencing data of a study of T cell changes during pregnancy in multiple sclerosis. The V gene end was trimmed by 0 bases and the J gene end by 8 bases; junction bases not matched to a gene: 5. The CDR3 contains 14 residues. The V gene's germline CDR1 is SEHNR and CDR2 FQNEAQ (reference sequence). Here immunoSEQ multiplex PCR was the method, and the copy in TCRdb shows in-frame clones only, minus some. The sample has fewer than 80,000 clones, over 80% seen once. The chain uses TRBV7-9 and TRBJ2-3; TRBD2 aligns across 7 bases. The sequencing here drew on peripheral blood, taken in the third trimester of pregnancy. The receptor was derived from a female donor in good health, enrolled as a control in a pregnancy study. The CDR3 region is CASSLAGGEGTQYF. CDR3 sequence (DNA): TGTGCCAGCAGCTTAGCGGGAGGGGAGGGTACGCAGTATTTT. Combining the CDR3 with reference TRBV7-9 and TRBJ2-3 gives the whole variable domain DTGVSQNPRHKITKRGQNVTFRCDPISEHNRLYWYRQTLGQGPEFLTYFQNEAQLEKSRLLSDRFSAERPKGSFSTLEIQRTEQGDSAMYLCASSLAGGEGTQYFGPGTRLTVL.